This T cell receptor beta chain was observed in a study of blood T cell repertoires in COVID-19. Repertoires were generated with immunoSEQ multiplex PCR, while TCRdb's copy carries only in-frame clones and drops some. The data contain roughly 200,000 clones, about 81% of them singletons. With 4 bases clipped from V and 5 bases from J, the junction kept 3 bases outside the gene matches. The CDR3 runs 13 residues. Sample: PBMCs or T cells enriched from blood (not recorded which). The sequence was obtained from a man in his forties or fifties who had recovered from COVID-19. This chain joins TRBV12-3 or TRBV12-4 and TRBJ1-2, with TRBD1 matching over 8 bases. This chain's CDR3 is CASSSDRGYGYTF. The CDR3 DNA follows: TGTGCCAGCAGTTCCGACAGGGGATATGGCTACACCTTC.